This TCR beta chain appears in the sequencing data of a study of cytotoxic CD8 clonotypes in ibrutinib-treated CLL. General observations from the study: T-cell clonality at baseline went above that of age-matched healthy donors and rose and fell with circulating CD8+ T-cell counts. Public clonotypes, found uncommonly, either contracted or stayed stable on treatment.

The V gene's germline CDR1 is SEHNR and CDR2 FQNEAQ (reference sequence). The CDR3 runs to 16 residues. Between the trimmed V and J ends, which lost 0 bases and 2 bases, there was a span of 14 bases. This clone was recorded once. Its antigen is not known. The intended depth for sequencing was 1 in 200,000 to 1 in 1 million T cells. Using immunoSEQ multiplex PCR, the repertoire was profiled, and TCRdb retains in-frame clones only, with some absent. The sample lists some 200,000 clones, around 72% occurring once. The chain employs TRBV7-9 and TRBJ2-7; D tentatively reads TRBD1 or TRBD2 (6 bases each). The sample consisted of PBMCs, taken after 24 months of ibrutinib treatment. The source of this sequence is a human donor with chronic lymphocytic leukemia. The CDR3 sequence is CASSLAGGGPPYEQYF. The CDR3, as DNA: TGTGCCAGCAGCTTAGCCGGAGGGGGGCCACCCTACGAGCAGTACTTC.